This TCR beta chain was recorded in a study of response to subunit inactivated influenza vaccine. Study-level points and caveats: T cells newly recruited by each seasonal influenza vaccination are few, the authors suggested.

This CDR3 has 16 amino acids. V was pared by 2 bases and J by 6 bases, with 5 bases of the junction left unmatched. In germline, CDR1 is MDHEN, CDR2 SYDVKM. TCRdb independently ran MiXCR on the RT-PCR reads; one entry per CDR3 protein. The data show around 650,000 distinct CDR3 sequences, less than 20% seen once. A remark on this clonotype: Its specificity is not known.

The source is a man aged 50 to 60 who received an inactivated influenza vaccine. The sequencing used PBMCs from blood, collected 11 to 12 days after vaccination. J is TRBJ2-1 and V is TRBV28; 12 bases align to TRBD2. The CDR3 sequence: CASSLGLAGLRNEQFF. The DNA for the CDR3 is TGTGCCAGCAGTTTAGGACTAGCGGGACTCCGCAATGAGCAGTTCTTC. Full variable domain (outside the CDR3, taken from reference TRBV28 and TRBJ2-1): DVKVTQSSRYLVKRTGEKVFLECVQDMDHENMFWYRQDPGLGLRLIYFSYDVKMKEKGDIPEGYSVSREKKERFSLILESASTNQTSMYLCASSLGLAGLRNEQFFGPGTRLTVL.